A single sample gave rise to the 6 T cell receptor beta chains below, sequenced in a study of T cells in Graves' hyperthyroidism and ophthalmopathy (dated by TCRdb to the late 2010s). The library was obtained by multiplex PCR. Reads for this sample came from an Illumina HiSeq 2000. The TCR beta CDR3 regions were amplified from the RNA transcripts. For the first round of RT-PCR on the TCR CDR3, the HTBI primer set was used together with the Qiagen OneStep RT-PCR kit. The public reads were reprocessed in TCRdb via fastp at Q25 and MiXCR, keeping in-frame beta chains. All rows with the same CDR3 protein become a single entry with the most common DNA and genes. The sample has about 350,000 distinct CDR3 sequences on record, about 14% of them singletons. The leading ten clones occupy approximately 23% of the sample. Sequenced input: blood. The receptors were sampled from a woman in her 30s with Graves' hyperthyroidism.

This clonotype was observed a few times. Given a much more abundant clone one base away, this may be a read error. CDR3 region: CASSLRDRGAEQYF. DNA of the CDR3: TGTGCCAGCAGTCTTCGGGACAGGGGAGCCGAGCAGTACTTC. The chain carries TRBV28 and TRBJ2-7; 10 positions agree with TRBD1. J gave up 6 bases and V 5 bases, and 7 bases lay outside the gene matches. Germline loops: CDR1 MDHEN, CDR2 SYDVKM. This CDR3 has 14 residues.

At least ten counts were recorded for this clonotype. This rearrangement joins TRBV29-1 to TRBJ2-1, with D uncertain. The V end lost 2 bases, the J end lost 6 bases, and 8 bases lay between the germline ends. Germline CDR1 SQVTM, CDR2 ANQGSEA. This CDR3 comprises 12 residues. CDR3: CSVELVRNEQFF. Written as DNA, the CDR3 is TGCAGCGTTGAATTAGTCCGCAATGAGCAGTTCTTC.

This CDR3 is CASSEGGTRQETQYF. In DNA, the CDR3 is TGTGCCAGCAGTGAAGGAGGGACACGACAAGAGACCCAGTACTTC. The chain is built from TRBV6-1 and TRBJ2-5; possibly TRBD1 for D (6 bases). The CDR3 runs to 15 residues. CDR1 is MNHNS, CDR2 SASEGT, per germline. V lost 1 base, J lost 2 bases, and 11 bases lay in between.

V usage is TRBV12-3 or TRBV12-4 and J usage is TRBJ2-5; TRBD2 matches at 9 bases. The V gene end was trimmed by 3 bases and the J gene end by 5 bases; junction bases not matched to a gene: 4. The CDR3 runs 14 residues. The CDR3, as DNA: TGTGCCAGCAGTTTTGGCGGGGGGGCCGAGACCCAGTACTTC. Its translation: CASSFGGGAETQYF.

This clonotype was detected many times. V and J are TRBV20-1 and TRBJ1-5; a weak D match, TRBD1 (5 bases). CDR3 length equals 13 residues. Germline values: CDR1 DFQATT, CDR2 SNEGSKA (reference sequence). The V and J ends lost 8 bases and 7 bases respectively, with 18 bases between them. The chain's CDR3 is CSTGGGKRQPQHF. CDR3 DNA: TGCAGTACCGGGGGGGGGAAGAGACAGCCCCAGCATTTT.

The V gene is TRBV6-5, the J gene TRBJ2-7; 9 positions agree with TRBD2. V dropped 2 bases and J dropped 4; count of bases not matched to a gene: 9. Germline CDR1 MNHEY, CDR2 SVGAGI. There are 16 residues in the CDR3. CDR3 loop: CASSYGPSGRSYEQYF. The DNA for the CDR3 is TGTGCCAGCAGTTACGGGCCAAGCGGGAGGTCATACGAGCAGTACTTC.